This T cell receptor (beta chain) was recovered during a study of circulating CD8 cells and anti-PD-1 response in melanoma. Turning to the study itself: Every 2 weeks, patients got 3 mg/kg nivolumab intravenously. Complete or partial response defined responders; stable or progressive disease, non-responders.

Study results and limitations: Subset repertoires were largely private at M1, with under 7.5% shared. Published repertoire comparisons used only baseline and M1 samples.

CDR1 SNHLY and CDR2 FYNNEI come from the germline V gene. The CDR3 covers 12 residues. V lost 10 bases and J lost 10, with 17 bases in between. By sample fraction, this clonotype is large (0.1 to 1%). Its antigen remains unidentified. Sorting of live CD3+CD8+TCRalphabeta+ cells by PD-1 and/or TIGIT gave four subsets. Each library started from roughly 15 ng of total RNA using the QIAseq Immune Repertoire TCR panel. TCRdb used MiXCR to reprocess the reads, holding one entry per CDR3 protein. In the table there are 450 to 600 distinct CDR3 sequences, under 13% of which are singletons. The receptor was isolated from a human donor with melanoma. The rearrangement links TRBV2 to TRBJ2-1; TRBD1 might be the D (6 bases). The sequencing here drew on CD8+ T cells from PBMCs, taken at baseline or after one month of anti-PD-1 therapy (not recorded which). The CDR3 sequence is CATATGLTEQFF. CDR3 sequence (DNA): TGTGCCACCGCGACAGGCCTGACGGAGCAGTTCTTC.